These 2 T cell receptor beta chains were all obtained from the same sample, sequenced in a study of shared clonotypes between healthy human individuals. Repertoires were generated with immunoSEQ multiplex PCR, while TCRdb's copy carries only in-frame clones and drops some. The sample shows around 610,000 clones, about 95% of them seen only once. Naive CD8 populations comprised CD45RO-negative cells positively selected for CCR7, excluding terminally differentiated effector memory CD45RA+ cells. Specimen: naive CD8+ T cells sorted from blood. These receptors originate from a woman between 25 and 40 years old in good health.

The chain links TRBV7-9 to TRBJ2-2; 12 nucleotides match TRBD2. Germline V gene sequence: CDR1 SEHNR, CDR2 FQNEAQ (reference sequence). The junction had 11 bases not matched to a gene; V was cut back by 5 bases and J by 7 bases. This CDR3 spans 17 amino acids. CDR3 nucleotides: TGTGCCAGCAGCCCCGTCCTAGCGGGAGGGCCTATCGGGGAGCTGTTTTTT. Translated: CASSPVLAGGPIGELFF.

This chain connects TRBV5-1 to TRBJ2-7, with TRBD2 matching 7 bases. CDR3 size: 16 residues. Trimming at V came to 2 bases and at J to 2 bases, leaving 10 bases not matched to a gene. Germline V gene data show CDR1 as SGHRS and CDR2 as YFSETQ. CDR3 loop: CASSFRLGGFTYEQYF. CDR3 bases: TGCGCCAGCAGCTTCCGCTTGGGAGGGTTTACCTACGAGCAGTACTTC.